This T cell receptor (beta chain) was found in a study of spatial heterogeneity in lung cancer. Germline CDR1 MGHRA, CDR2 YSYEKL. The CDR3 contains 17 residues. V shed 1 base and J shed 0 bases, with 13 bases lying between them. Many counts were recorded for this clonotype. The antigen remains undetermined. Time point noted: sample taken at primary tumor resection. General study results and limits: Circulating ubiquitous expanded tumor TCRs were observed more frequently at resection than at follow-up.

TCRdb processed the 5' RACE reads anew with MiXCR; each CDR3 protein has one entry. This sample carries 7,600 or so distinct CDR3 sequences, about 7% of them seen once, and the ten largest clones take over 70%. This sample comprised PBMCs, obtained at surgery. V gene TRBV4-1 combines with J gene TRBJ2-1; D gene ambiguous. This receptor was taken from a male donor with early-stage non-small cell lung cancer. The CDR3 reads CASSQVQDVSSYNEQFF. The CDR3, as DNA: TGCGCCAGCAGCCAAGTCCAGGACGTGAGCTCCTACAATGAGCAGTTCTTC.